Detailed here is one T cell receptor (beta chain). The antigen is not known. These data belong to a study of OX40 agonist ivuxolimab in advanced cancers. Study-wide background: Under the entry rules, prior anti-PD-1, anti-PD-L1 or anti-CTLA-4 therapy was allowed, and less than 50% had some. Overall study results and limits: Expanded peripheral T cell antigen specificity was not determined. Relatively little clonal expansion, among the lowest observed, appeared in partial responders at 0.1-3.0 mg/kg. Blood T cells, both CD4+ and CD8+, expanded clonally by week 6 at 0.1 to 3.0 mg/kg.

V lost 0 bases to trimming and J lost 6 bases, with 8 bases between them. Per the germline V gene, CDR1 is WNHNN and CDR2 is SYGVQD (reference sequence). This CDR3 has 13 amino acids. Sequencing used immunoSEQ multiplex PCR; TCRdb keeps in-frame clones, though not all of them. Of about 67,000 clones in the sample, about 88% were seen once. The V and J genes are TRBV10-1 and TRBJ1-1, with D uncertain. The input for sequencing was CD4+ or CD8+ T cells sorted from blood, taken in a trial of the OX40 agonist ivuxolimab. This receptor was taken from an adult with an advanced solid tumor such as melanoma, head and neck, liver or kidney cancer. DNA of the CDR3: TGCGCCAGCAGTGAGTCCGGGTCTCCTGAAGCTTTCTTT. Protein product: CASSESGSPEAFF.